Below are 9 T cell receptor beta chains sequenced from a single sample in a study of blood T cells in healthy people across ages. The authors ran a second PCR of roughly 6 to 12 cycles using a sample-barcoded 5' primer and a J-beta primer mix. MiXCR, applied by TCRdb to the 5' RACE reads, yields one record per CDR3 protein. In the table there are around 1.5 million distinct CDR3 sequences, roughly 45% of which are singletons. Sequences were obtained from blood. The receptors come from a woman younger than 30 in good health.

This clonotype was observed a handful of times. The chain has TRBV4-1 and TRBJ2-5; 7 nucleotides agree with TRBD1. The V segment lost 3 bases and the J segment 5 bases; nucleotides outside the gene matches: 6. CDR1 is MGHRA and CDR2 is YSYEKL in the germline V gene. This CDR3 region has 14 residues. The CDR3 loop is CASSQTPDRETQYF. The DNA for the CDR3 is TGCGCCAGCAGCCAGACCCCGGACAGGGAGACCCAGTACTTC.

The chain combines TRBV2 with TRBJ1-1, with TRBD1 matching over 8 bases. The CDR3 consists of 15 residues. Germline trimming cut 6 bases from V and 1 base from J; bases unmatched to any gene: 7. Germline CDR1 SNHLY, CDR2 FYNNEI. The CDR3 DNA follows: TGTGCCAGCAGGGACAGGGCAGGAGGGAACACTGAAGCTTTCTTT. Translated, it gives CASRDRAGGNTEAFF.

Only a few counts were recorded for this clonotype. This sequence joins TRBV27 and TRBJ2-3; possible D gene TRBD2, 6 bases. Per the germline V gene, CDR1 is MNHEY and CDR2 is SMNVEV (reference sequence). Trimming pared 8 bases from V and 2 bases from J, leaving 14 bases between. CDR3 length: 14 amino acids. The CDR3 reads CASGPGDLTDTQYF. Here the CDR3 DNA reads TGTGCCAGCGGACCGGGGGACCTCACAGATACGCAGTATTTT.

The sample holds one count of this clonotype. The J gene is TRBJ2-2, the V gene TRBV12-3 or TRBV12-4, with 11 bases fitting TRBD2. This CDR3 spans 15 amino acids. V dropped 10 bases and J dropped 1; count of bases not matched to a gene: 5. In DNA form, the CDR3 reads TGTGCCACCACGCTAGCGGGAGGGAACACCGGGGAGCTGTTTTTT. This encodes CATTLAGGNTGELFF.

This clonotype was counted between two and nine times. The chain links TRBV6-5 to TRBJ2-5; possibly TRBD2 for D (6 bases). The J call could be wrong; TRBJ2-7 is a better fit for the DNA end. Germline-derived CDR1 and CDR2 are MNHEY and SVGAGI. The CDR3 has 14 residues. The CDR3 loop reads CASRERAQLHEQYF. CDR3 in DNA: TGTGCCAGCAGGGAGCGGGCCCAATTGCACGAGCAGTACTTC.

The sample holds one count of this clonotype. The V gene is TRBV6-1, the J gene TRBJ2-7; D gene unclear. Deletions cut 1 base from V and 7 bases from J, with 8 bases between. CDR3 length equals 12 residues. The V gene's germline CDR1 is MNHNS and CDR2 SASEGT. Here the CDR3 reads CASSEEVNEQYF. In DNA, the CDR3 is TGTGCCAGCAGTGAAGAGGTCAATGAGCAGTACTTC.

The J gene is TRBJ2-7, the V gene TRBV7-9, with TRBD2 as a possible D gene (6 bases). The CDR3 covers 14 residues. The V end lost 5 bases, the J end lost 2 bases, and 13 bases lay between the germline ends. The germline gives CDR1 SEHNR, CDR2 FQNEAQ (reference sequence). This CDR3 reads CASSARETPYEQYF. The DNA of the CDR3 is TGTGCCAGCAGCGCCCGGGAGACACCCTACGAGCAGTACTTC. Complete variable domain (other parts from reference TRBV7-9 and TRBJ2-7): DTGVSQNPRHKITKRGQNVTFRCDPISEHNRLYWYRQTLGQGPEFLTYFQNEAQLEKSRLLSDRFSAERPKGSFSTLEIQRTEQGDSAMYLCASSARETPYEQYFGPGTRLTVT.

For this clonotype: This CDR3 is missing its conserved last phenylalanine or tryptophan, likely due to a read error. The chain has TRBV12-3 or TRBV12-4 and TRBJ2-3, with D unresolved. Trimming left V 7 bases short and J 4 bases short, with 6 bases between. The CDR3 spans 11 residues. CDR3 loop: CASIRADTQYS. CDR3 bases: TGTGCCAGCATCCGGGCAGATACGCAGTATTCT.

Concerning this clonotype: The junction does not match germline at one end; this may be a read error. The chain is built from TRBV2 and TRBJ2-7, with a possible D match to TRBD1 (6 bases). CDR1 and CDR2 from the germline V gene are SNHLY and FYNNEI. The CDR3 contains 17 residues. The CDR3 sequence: CASRGTGFDGSSDEQYF. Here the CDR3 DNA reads TGTGCCAGCAGGGGTACAGGGTTCGATGGTAGCTCCGACGAGCAGTACTTC.